This T cell receptor beta chain was found in a study of a mutant IDH1 vaccine in newly diagnosed glioma. With V trimmed by 6 bases and J by 7 bases, 12 bases remained unmatched. The CDR3 loop spans 16 amino acids. In germline, CDR1 is SGDLS, CDR2 YYNGEE. The table came from immunoSEQ multiplex PCR; TCRdb's copy has only in-frame clones and leaves some out. The table has tens of thousands of clones, approximately 80% seen once. As for time point: baseline, week 1 (first vaccination visit). Specified treatment: pre-vaccination baseline after standard-of-care therapy. The V call is TRBV9, the J call TRBJ2-2; 10 bases match TRBD1. The TCR was taken from a young man with glioma. The sequencing used PBMCs, collected from a glioma patient treated with radiotherapy, temozolomide or both. CDR3 sequence: CASTMRDRGLDGELFF. As DNA, the CDR3 is TGTGCCAGCACCATGAGAGACAGGGGGCTGGACGGGGAGCTGTTTTTT.